The 2 T cell receptor beta chains reported below all come from one sample, sequenced in a study of cytomegalovirus exposure and HLA in healthy donors. PCR primers comprised 60 Vbeta and 13 Jbeta primers. Sequencing was performed with immunoSEQ multiplex PCR; in TCRdb, only in-frame clones are kept and a portion is missing. The table lists approximately 140,000 clones, 78% of them singletons. Sequenced material: PBMCs. The receptors derive from a woman in her forties in good health and CMV-seronegative.

V usage is TRBV10-2 and J usage is TRBJ2-2; 9 bases fit TRBD1. Trimming at V came to 6 bases and at J to 7 bases, leaving 6 bases not matched to a gene. From germline, CDR1 is WSHSY and CDR2 SAAADI. The CDR3 spans 14 residues. The CDR3 region is CASSVTGGHGELFF. In nucleotides, the CDR3 is TGCGCCAGCAGCGTAACAGGGGGCCACGGGGAGCTGTTTTTT.

Worth noting for this clone: The same CDR3 also results from other DNA sequences found in this sample. The gene calls are TRBV7-8 and TRBJ1-1; D remains ambiguous. The V gene's germline CDR1 is SGHVS and CDR2 FQNEAQ. V was shortened by 5 bases and J by 4 bases, with 20 bases between the two germline ends. This CDR3 comprises 16 residues. The CDR3 nucleotides are TGTGCCAGCAGCCCCCTGCCCTCACCCGCCGGCACTGAAGCTTTCTTT. Translation: CASSPLPSPAGTEAFF.